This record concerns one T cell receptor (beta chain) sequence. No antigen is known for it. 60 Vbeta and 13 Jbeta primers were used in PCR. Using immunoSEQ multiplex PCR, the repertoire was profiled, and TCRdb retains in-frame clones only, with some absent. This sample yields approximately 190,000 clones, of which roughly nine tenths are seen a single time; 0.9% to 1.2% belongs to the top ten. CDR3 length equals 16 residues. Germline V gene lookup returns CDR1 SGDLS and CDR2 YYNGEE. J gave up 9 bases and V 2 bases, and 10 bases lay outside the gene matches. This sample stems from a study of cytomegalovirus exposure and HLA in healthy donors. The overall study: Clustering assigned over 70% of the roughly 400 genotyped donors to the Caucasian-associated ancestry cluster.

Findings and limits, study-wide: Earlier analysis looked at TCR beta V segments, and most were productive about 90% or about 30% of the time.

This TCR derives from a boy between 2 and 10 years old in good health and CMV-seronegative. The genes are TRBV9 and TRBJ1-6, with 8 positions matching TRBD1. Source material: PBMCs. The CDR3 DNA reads TGTGCCAGCAGCGTGGACGCAGGGGGCGCCGGTTCACCCCTCCACTTT. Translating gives CASSVDAGGAGSPLHF.